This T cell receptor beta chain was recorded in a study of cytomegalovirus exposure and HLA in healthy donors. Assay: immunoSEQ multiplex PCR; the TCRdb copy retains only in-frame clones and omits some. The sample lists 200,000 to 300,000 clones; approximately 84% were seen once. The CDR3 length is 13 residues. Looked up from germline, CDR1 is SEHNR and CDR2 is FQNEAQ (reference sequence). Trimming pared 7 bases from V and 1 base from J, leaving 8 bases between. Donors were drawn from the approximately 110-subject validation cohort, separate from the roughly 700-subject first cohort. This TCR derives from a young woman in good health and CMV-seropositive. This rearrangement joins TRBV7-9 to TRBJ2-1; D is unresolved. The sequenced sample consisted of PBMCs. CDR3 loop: CASKNRSYNEQFF. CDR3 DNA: TGTGCCAGCAAGAATAGATCCTACAATGAGCAGTTCTTC.